This T cell receptor beta chain was identified during a study of cytomegalovirus exposure and HLA in healthy donors. Study conclusions and caveats: A later analysis by the authors found several of the most significant clusters apparently linked to common viral pathogens. Researchers reported from a later analysis that most CMV-associated TCR beta chains appeared HLA-restricted. There were 164 TCR beta chains listed as cytomegalovirus-associated.

Germline CDR1 is SGHDT and CDR2 is YYEEEE. CDR3 length equals 15 residues. V dropped 2 bases and J dropped 5; count of bases not matched to a gene: 6. This cohort consisted of healthy bone marrow donors. About this clone itself: As yet, its antigen is unknown.

The PCR employed 60 Vbeta primers together with 13 Jbeta primers. The data were produced by immunoSEQ multiplex PCR, yet TCRdb's version contains in-frame clones alone and is incomplete. Among 150,000 to 200,000 clones listed, around 62% were seen once. Input material: PBMCs. The chain recombines TRBV5-6 with TRBJ2-1, with 8 bases matching TRBD2. The receptor was derived from a man in his forties in good health and CMV-seronegative. The chain's CDR3 is CASSFSSGPNNEQFF. CDR3 in DNA: TGTGCCAGCAGCTTTTCTAGCGGGCCTAACAATGAGCAGTTCTTC.